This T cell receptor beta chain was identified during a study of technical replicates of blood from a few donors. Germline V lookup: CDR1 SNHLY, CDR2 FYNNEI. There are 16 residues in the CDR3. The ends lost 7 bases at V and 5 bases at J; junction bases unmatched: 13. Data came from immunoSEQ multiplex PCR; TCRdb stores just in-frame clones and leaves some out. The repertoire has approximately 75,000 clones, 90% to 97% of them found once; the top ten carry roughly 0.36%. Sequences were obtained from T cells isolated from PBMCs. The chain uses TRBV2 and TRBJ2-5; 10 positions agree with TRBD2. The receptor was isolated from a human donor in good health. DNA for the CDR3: TGTGCCAGCAAGTCAGCGGGAGGGCCTTTTTGGGAGACCCAGTACTTC. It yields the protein CASKSAGGPFWETQYF.